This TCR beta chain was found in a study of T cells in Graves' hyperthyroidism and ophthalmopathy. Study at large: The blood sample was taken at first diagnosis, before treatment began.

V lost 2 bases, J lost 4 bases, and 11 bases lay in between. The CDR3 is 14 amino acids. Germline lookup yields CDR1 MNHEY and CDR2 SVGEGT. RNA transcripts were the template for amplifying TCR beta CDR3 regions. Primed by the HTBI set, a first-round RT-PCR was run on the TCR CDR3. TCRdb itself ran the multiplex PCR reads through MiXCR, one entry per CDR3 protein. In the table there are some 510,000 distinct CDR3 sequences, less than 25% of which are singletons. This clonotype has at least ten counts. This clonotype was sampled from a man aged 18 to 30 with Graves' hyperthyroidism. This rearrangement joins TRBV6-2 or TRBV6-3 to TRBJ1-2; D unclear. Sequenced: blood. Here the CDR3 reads CASSYPRVPYGYTF. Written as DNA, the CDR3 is TGTGCCAGCAGTTACCCCCGTGTACCCTATGGCTACACCTTC.